The 21 T cell receptor beta chains listed next were all sequenced from one sample in a study of blood T cell repertoires in COVID-19 (dated by TCRdb to about 2020). Library creation used the immunoSEQ multiplex PCR assay. As stored in TCRdb, this immuneACCESS dataset retains in-frame rearrangements with V and J assigned. A fraction of the clones does not appear; measured against another copy, unresolved V genes explain less than half of the discrepancy, and the remainder lacks a known reason. The sample table holds around 34,000 clones, of which about 80% were seen once. Of the sample, 3% to 4% is held by the ten largest clones. The specimen was peripheral blood. These receptors all stem from a man aged 45-60 years with acute or convalescent COVID-19.

The chain links TRBV4-1 to TRBJ2-2; weak D call: TRBD1 (5 bases). Trimming stripped 4 bases from V and 2 bases from J, with 20 bases between. The CDR3 is made up of 18 amino acids. Germline V gene lookup returns CDR1 MGHRA and CDR2 YSYEKL. This CDR3 is CASSRARDRPTNTGELFF. For the CDR3, the DNA is TGCGCCAGCAGCCGAGCTCGTGACAGACCAACAAACACCGGGGAGCTGTTTTTT.

The V gene is TRBV18, the J gene TRBJ1-1, with a weak D call TRBD1 (6 bases). V gave up 3 bases and J gave up 5 bases, with 10 bases separating them. Germline CDR1 and CDR2: KGHSH and LQKENI. The CDR3 is 13 residues long. The DNA for the CDR3 is TGTGCCAGCTCACCTCTACAGGGTACTGAAGCTTTCTTT. It encodes CASSPLQGTEAFF.

The chain is built from TRBV7-8 and TRBJ1-2; tentative D call: TRBD1 (5 bases). V lost 4 bases to trimming and J lost 5 bases, with 17 bases between them. The CDR3 sequence is 15 residues long. CDR1 and CDR2 (germline): SGHVS, FQNEAQ. This CDR3 reads CASSSGRAGGYGYTF. The CDR3 nucleotides read TGTGCCAGCAGCTCGGGACGGGCGGGAGGTTATGGCTACACCTTC. The complete variable domain, with remaining parts taken from reference TRBV7-8 and TRBJ1-2, reads GAGVSQSPRYKVAKRGQDVALRCDPISGHVSLFWYQQALGQGPEFLTYFQNEAQLDKSGLPSDRFFAERPEGSVSTLKIQRTQQEDSAVYLCASSSGRAGGYGYTFGSGTRLTVV.

The V and J genes are TRBV19 and TRBJ2-3; 10 positions agree with TRBD2. From germline, CDR1 is LNHDA and CDR2 SQIVND (reference sequence). The CDR3 has 16 residues. V gave up 3 bases and J gave up 5 bases; unmatched junction bases: 8. The CDR3 spells CASSIVLAGDVDTQYF. DNA of the CDR3: TGTGCCAGTAGTATCGTGCTAGCGGGAGATGTAGATACGCAGTATTTT.

This clone occurred once. The J gene is TRBJ2-3, the V gene TRBV30; 13 nucleotides match TRBD2. Trimming took 2 bases from V and 5 from J; bases not matched to a gene: 4. This CDR3 has 15 amino acids. CDR1 and CDR2 from the germline V gene are GTSNPN and SVGIG (reference sequence). CDR3: CAWSRLAGGGDTQYF. The DNA of the CDR3 is TGTGCCTGGAGTAGACTAGCGGGGGGCGGAGATACGCAGTATTTT.

The chain links TRBV5-1 to TRBJ2-1, with TRBD2 as a possible D gene (5 bases). Trimming removed 2 bases at V and 0 bases at J, with 15 bases between. This CDR3 has 17 amino acids. From germline, CDR1 is SGHRS and CDR2 YFSETQ. The CDR3 sequence is CASSFDPSGGSYNEQFF. In DNA, the CDR3 is TGCGCCAGCAGCTTCGACCCGAGCGGAGGCTCCTACAATGAGCAGTTCTTC.

This clone turned up a few times. The V call is TRBV19, the J call TRBJ1-1, with a weak D call TRBD1 (5 bases). Germline V gene lookup returns CDR1 LNHDA and CDR2 SQIVND (reference sequence). The CDR3 spans 16 residues. V was trimmed by 5 bases and J by 0 bases, leaving 16 bases between them. CDR3 protein: CASSDRQPAMNTEAFF. The CDR3 DNA sequence: TGTGCCAGTAGTGACAGACAGCCTGCTATGAACACTGAAGCTTTCTTT.

The chain links TRBV7-9 to TRBJ2-1; D not resolved. Between the trimmed V and J ends, which lost 5 bases and 2 bases, there was a span of 16 bases. The germline V gene has CDR1 SEHNR and CDR2 FQNEAQ (reference sequence). This CDR3 is built from 16 residues. CDR3 region: CASSVSFLTTYNEQFF. CDR3 coding DNA: TGTGCCAGCAGCGTATCCTTCCTAACCACCTACAATGAGCAGTTCTTC.

This chain joins TRBV11-3 and TRBJ2-3, with TRBD2 matching 8 bases. CDR1 and CDR2 (germline): SGHNT, YENEEA. The junction had 2 bases not matched to a gene; V was cut back by 1 base and J by 2 bases. The CDR3 contains 15 residues. CDR3 in amino acids: CASSLGLAYTDTQYF. The CDR3 DNA reads as TGTGCCAGCAGCTTAGGACTAGCGTACACAGATACGCAGTATTTT.

The chain employs TRBV29-1 and TRBJ2-1; TRBD2 matches at 8 bases. V lost 6 bases to trimming and J lost 4 bases; unmatched junction nucleotides: 14. Germline V gene sequence: CDR1 SQVTM, CDR2 ANQGSEA. This CDR3 has 16 residues. In nucleotides, the CDR3 is TGCAGCGTCGACCCCTTCGGGAGCGGGAGTTACAATGAGCAGTTCTTC. It encodes CSVDPFGSGSYNEQFF.

The V and J genes are TRBV2 and TRBJ2-7; 9 bases fit TRBD1. The V gene end was trimmed by 4 bases and the J gene end by 3 bases; junction bases not matched to a gene: 7. Per germline, CDR1 SNHLY and CDR2 FYNNEI. The CDR3 is 15 residues long. The CDR3, as DNA: TGTGCCAGCAGTGGGCCGGGGACAGGGAGCTACGAGCAGTACTTC. This encodes CASSGPGTGSYEQYF.

The chain joins TRBV5-1 to TRBJ2-5; maybe TRBD2 (6 bases). This CDR3 is built from 14 residues. The V end lost 4 bases, the J end lost 5 bases, and 15 bases lay between the germline ends. The germline gives CDR1 SGHRS, CDR2 YFSETQ. This CDR3 reads CASSHTEGWETQYF. CDR3 nucleotide sequence: TGCGCCAGCAGCCATACGGAGGGGTGGGAGACCCAGTACTTC. The full variable domain, completed using reference TRBV5-1 and TRBJ2-5, is KAGVTQTPRYLIKTRGQQVTLSCSPISGHRSVSWYQQTPGQGLQFLFEYFSETQRNKGNFPGRFSGRQFSNSRSEMNVSTLELGDSALYLCASSHTEGWETQYFGPGTRLLVL.

This clone was seen a handful of times. This chain uses TRBV5-1 with TRBJ2-1; 8 bases are shared with TRBD1. The CDR3 is 16 residues long. The V and J ends lost 0 bases and 1 base, in that order; junction bases with no gene match: 3. In germline, CDR1 is SGHRS, CDR2 YFSETQ. The CDR3: CASSLVGTGSYNEQFF. The CDR3 coding sequence is TGCGCCAGCAGCTTGGTCGGGACAGGATCCTACAATGAGCAGTTCTTC.

In DNA, the CDR3 is TGCGCCAGCAGCCAAGATCCCGGGACAGGGGTTGAGCAGTTCTTC. Encoded protein: CASSQDPGTGVEQFF. This chain joins TRBV4-1 and TRBJ2-1; 10 bases match TRBD1. CDR1 and CDR2 (germline): MGHRA, YSYEKL. V shed 0 bases, J shed 9 bases, and the junction held 5 bases outside the gene matches. There are 15 residues in the CDR3.

This CDR3 reads CASSPDSLHTIYF. CDR3 coding DNA: TGTGCCAGCAGCCCGGACAGTCTCCACACCATATATTTT. The chain carries TRBV9 and TRBJ1-3; D perhaps matches TRBD1 (6 bases). Per the germline V gene, CDR1 is SGDLS and CDR2 is YYNGEE. The V and J ends lost 4 bases and 8 bases respectively, with 13 bases between them. The CDR3 loop spans 13 amino acids.

J is TRBJ1-5 and V is TRBV4-1; D not certain. The CDR3 contains 13 residues. V shed 1 base and J shed 5 bases, with 6 bases lying between them. Per the germline V gene, CDR1 is MGHRA and CDR2 is YSYEKL. CDR3 in DNA: TGCGCCAGCAGCCAAGTAGTGGATCAGCCCCAGCATTTT. Translating it yields CASSQVVDQPQHF.

The V gene is TRBV15, the J gene TRBJ1-2; 7 nucleotides line up with TRBD1. Trimming at V came to 3 bases and at J to 6 bases, leaving 10 bases not matched to a gene. The CDR3 is 15 amino acids. Germline V gives CDR1 LNHNV, CDR2 YYDKDF (reference sequence). DNA of the CDR3: TGTGCCACCAGCAGCCTGACAGGGCGGTTAAATGGCTACACCTTC. Encoded protein: CATSSLTGRLNGYTF.

CDR3 sequence (DNA): TGCAGCGCCAAACAGGGAGAGGGCTACACCTTC. Its protein product is CSAKQGEGYTF. V is TRBV29-1 and J is TRBJ1-2, with D perhaps TRBD1 (6 bases). With 7 bases removed from V and 8 bases from J, the gap between germline ends came to 14 bases. The CDR3 extends over 11 amino acids. Germline loops: CDR1 SQVTM, CDR2 ANQGSEA.

The chain recombines TRBV19 with TRBJ1-2; D remains ambiguous. This CDR3 is 12 amino acids long. V was cut by 4 bases and J by 1 base, with 4 bases left in between. Germline V gene sequence: CDR1 LNHDA, CDR2 SQIVND (reference sequence). The CDR3 spells CASSTSNYGYTF. CDR3 DNA sequence: TGTGCCAGTAGTACCAGTAACTATGGCTACACCTTC.

This sequence joins TRBV10-3 and TRBJ2-3; 10 bases align to TRBD2. With V trimmed by 3 bases and J by 0 bases, 0 bases remained unmatched. The germline V gene has CDR1 ENHRY and CDR2 SYGVKD. This CDR3 contains 15 residues. This chain's CDR3 is CAISDSGRSTDTQYF. The DNA of the CDR3 is TGTGCCATCAGTGATAGCGGGAGGAGCACAGATACGCAGTATTTT.

The rearrangement joins TRBV15 to TRBJ2-5; 8 bases are shared with TRBD1. V dropped 1 base and J dropped 5; count of bases not matched to a gene: 6. This CDR3 region has 15 residues. Germline CDR1 and CDR2: LNHNV and YYDKDF (reference sequence). The CDR3 nucleotides read TGTGCCACCAGCAGAGGGCAGGGGGCGTGGGAGACCCAGTACTTC. Translated: CATSRGQGAWETQYF.